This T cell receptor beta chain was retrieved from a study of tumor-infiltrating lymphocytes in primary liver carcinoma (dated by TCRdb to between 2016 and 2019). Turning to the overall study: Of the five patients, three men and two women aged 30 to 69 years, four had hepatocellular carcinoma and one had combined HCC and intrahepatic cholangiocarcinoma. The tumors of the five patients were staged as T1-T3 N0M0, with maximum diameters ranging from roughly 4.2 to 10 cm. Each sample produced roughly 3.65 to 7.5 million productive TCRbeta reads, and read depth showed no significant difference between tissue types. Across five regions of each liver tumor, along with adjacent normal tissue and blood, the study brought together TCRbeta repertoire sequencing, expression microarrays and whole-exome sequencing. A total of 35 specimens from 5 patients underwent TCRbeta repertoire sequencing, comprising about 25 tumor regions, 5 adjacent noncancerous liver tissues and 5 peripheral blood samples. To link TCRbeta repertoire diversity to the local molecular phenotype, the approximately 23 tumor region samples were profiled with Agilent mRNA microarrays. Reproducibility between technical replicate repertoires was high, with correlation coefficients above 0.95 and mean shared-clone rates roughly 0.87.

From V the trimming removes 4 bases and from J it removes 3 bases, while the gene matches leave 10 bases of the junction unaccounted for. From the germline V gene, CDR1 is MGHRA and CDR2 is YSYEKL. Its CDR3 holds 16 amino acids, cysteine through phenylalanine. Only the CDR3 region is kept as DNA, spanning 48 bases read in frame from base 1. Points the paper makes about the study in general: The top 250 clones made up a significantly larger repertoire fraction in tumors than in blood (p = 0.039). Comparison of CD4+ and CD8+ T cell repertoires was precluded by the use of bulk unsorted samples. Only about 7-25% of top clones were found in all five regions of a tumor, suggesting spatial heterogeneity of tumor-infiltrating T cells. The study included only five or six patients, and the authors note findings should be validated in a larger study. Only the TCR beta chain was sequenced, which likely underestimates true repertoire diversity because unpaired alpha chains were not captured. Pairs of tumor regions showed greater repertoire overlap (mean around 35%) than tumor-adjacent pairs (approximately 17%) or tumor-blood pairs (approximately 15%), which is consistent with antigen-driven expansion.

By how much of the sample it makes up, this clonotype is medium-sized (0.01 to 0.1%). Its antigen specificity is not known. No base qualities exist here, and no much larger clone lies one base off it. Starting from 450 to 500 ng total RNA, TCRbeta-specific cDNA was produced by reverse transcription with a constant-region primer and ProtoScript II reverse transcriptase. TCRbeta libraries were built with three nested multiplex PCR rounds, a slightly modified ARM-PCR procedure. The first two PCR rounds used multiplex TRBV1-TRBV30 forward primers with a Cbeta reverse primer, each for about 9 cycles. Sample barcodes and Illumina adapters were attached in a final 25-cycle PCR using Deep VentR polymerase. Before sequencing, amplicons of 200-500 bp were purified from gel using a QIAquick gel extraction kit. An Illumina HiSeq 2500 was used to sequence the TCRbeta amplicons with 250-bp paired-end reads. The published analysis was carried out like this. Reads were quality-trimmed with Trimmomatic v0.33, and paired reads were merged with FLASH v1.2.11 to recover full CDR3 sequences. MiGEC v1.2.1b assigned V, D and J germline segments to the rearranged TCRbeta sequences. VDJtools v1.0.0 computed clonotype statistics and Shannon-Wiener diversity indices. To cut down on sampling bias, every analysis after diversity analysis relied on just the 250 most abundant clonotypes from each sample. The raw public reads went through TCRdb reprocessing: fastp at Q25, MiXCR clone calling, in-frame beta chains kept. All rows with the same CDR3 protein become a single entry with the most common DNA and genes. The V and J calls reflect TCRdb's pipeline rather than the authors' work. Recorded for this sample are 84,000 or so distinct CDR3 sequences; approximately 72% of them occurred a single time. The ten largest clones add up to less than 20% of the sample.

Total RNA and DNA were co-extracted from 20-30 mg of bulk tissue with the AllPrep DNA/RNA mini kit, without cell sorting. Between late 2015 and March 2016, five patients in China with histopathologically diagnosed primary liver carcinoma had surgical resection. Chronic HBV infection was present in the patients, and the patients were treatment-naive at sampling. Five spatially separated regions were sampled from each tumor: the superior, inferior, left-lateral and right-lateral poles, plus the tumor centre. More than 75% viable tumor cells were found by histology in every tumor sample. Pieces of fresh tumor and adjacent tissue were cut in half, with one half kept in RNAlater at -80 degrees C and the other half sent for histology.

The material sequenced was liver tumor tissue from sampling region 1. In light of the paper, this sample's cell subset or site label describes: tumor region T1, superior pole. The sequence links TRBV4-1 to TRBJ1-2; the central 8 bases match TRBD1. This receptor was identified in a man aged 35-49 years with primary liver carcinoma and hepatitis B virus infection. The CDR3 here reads CASSPDQGAFDYGYTF. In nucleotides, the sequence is TGCGCCAGCAGCCCAGACCAGGGGGCGTTCGACTATGGCTACACCTTC.